The next 3 T cell receptor beta chains were all read from a single sample in a study of blood T cell repertoires in COVID-19. Generated by immunoSEQ multiplex PCR, the TCRdb table keeps only in-frame clones and is missing some. Of fewer than 300,000 clones listed, about 80% are singletons. Specimen: peripheral blood. The receptors originated from a woman older than 75 with acute or convalescent COVID-19.

The chain recombines TRBV15 with TRBJ1-5, with D maybe TRBD1 (5 bases). The CDR3 consists of 15 residues. Germline lookup yields CDR1 LNHNV and CDR2 YYDKDF (reference sequence). Trimming took off 8 bases at V and 3 bases at J, with 17 bases between the two ends. The CDR3 nucleotides are TGTGCCACCCCCGGACCCGACAGAATCAATCAGCCCCAGCATTTT. Protein sequence: CATPGPDRINQPQHF.

The chain links TRBV6-5 to TRBJ1-3; tentative D call: TRBD1 (6 bases). Trimming left V 11 bases short and J 8 bases short, with 19 bases between. Germline CDR1 and CDR2: MNHEY and SVGAGI. The CDR3 has 13 residues. The CDR3: CAARGTGRDTIYF. The DNA of the CDR3 is TGTGCCGCTAGGGGGACGGGCAGGGACACCATATATTTT.

The chain recombines TRBV20-1 with TRBJ1-6; D not certain. Looked up from germline, CDR1 is DFQATT and CDR2 is SNEGSKA (reference sequence). Trimming took off 0 bases at V and 14 bases at J, with 8 bases between the two ends. This CDR3 contains 11 residues. This CDR3 is CSARDPPALHF. The CDR3 nucleotides read TGCAGTGCTAGAGATCCCCCAGCCCTCCACTTT.